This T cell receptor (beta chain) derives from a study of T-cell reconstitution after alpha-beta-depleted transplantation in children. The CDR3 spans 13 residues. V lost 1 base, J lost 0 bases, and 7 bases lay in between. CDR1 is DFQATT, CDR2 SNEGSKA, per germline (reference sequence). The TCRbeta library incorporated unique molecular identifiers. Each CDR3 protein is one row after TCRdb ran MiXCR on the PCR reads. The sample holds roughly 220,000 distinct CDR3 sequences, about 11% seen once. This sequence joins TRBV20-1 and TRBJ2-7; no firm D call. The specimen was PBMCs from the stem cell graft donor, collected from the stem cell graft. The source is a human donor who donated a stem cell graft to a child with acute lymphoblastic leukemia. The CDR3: CSARVIHSYEQYF. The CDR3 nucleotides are TGCAGTGCTAGAGTTATCCACTCCTACGAGCAGTACTTC.